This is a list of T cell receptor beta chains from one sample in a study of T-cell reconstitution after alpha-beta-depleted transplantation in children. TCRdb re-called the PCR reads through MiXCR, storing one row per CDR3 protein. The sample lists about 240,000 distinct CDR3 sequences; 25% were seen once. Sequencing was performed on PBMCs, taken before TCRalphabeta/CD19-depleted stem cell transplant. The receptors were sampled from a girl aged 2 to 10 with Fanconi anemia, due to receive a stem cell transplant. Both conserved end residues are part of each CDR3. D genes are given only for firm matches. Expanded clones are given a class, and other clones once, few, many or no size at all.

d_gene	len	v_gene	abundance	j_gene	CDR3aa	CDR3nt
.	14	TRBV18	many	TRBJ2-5	CASSPRQSQETQYF	TGTGCCAGCTCACCGCGACAGAGCCAAGAGACCCAGTACTTC
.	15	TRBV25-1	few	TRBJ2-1	CASSELASSYNEQFF	TGTGCCAGCAGTGAACTAGCGAGCTCCTACAATGAGCAGTTCTTC
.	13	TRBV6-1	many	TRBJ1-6	CASRGHVLSALHF	TGTGCCAGCAGAGGACACGTTTTGTCGGCCCTCCACTTT
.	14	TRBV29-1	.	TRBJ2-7	CSVEVDAGSYEQYF	TGCAGCGTTGAAGTTGATGCGGGGTCCTACGAGCAGTACTTC
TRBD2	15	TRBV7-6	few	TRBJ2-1	CASSAGTSETNEQFF	TGTGCCAGCAGCGCCGGGACTAGCGAAACCAATGAGCAGTTCTTC
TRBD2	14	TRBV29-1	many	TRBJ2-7	CSVVSGRAHYEQYF	TGCAGCGTTGTTAGCGGGAGGGCACACTACGAGCAGTACTTC
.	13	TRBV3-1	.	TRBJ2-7	CASRHRTSYEQYF	TGTGCCAGCAGACACAGGACGAGTTACGAGCAGTACTTC
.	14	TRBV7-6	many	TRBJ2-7	CASSLGTSMAEQYF	TGTGCCAGCAGCTTAGGTACTAGTATGGCCGAGCAGTACTTC
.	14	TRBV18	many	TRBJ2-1	CASSPLGTEGGQFF	TGTGCCAGCTCACCTCTTGGGACAGAGGGAGGTCAGTTCTTC
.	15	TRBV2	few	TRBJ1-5	CASSEWVEGNQPQHF	TGTGCCAGCAGTGAATGGGTGGAGGGCAATCAGCCCCAGCATTTT
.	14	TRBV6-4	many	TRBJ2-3	CASSEGWPTDTQYF	TGTGCCAGCAGTGAGGGTTGGCCCACAGATACGCAGTATTTT
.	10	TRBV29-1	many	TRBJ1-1	CSVADRQAFF	TGCAGCGTCGCTGACAGGCAAGCTTTCTTT
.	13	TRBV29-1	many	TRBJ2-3	CSVTGLNTDTQYF	TGCAGCGTAACAGGTCTAAACACAGATACGCAGTATTTT
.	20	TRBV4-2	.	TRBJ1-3	CASSQDIGGGSLLSGNTIYF	TGTGCCAGCAGCCAAGATATTGGGGGTGGAAGCCTTCTTTCTGGAAACACCATATATTTT
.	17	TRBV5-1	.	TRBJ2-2	CASSARWAGRNTGELFF	TGCGCCAGCAGCGCCAGATGGGCGGGAAGGAACACCGGGGAGCTGTTTTTT
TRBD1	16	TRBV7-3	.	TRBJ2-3	CASSPGQLLSADTQYF	TGTGCCAGCAGCCCGGGACAGCTACTAAGCGCAGATACGCAGTATTTT
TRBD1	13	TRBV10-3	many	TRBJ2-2	CAIKGQGIRELFF	TGTGCCATCAAGGGACAGGGGATCCGGGAGCTGTTTTTT
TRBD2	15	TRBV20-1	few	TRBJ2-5	CSAEILAGLQETQYF	TGCAGTGCCGAAATACTAGCGGGGCTTCAAGAGACCCAGTACTTC
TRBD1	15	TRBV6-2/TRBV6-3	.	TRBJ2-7	CASSYRGQGAGEQYF	TGTGCCAGCAGTTACCGTGGACAGGGGGCGGGCGAGCAGTACTTC
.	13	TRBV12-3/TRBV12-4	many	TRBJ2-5	CASSSSGEETQYF	TGTGCCAGCAGTTCATCAGGGGAAGAGACCCAGTACTTC
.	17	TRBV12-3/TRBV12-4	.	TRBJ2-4	CASSLDIGGGRLNIQYF	TGTGCCAGCAGTTTAGATATAGGGGGGGGCCGGTTGAACATTCAGTACTTC
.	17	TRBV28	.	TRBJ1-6	CASNKAQGLGRNSPLHF	TGTGCCAGCAACAAGGCCCAGGGGTTAGGAAGAAATTCACCCCTCCACTTT
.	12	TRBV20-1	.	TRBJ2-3	CSARDGGYTQYF	TGCAGTGCTAGAGATGGCGGGTATACGCAGTATTTT
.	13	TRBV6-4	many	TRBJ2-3	CASSDSTTDTQYF	TGTGCCAGCAGTGACTCGACAACAGATACGCAGTATTTT
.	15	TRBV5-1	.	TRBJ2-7	CASSSSDPSSYEQYF	TGCGCCAGCAGCTCTAGCGATCCGAGCTCCTACGAGCAGTACTTC